This is a list of T cell receptor beta chains from one sample in a study of cytomegalovirus exposure and HLA in healthy donors. Produced via immunoSEQ multiplex PCR; TCRdb's table is partial and in-frame only. This sample yields about 130,000 clones, of which around 90% are seen a single time; roughly 6.7% belongs to the top ten. Sequenced material: PBMCs. Receptor source: a woman aged 25 to 39 in good health and CMV-seropositive. Both conserved end residues are part of each CDR3. Fields, in order: V gene, D gene, J gene, clone size, CDR3 DNA, CDR3 protein. The D gene is left open where the match is weak. Size is omitted from some rows. Given values are once, few, many or a class for expanded clones.

TRBV5-1	TRBD2	TRBJ2-1	NA	TGCGCCAGCAGCTTCGGGAGGGTAAATGAGCAGTTCTTC	CASSFGRVNEQFF
TRBV5-1	NA	TRBJ2-1	NA	TGCGCCAGCAGCACCCGGGACTTGAGATACAATGAGCAGTTCTTC	CASSTRDLRYNEQFF
TRBV15	NA	TRBJ1-4	NA	TGTGCCACCAGCCTCTACAGGGCCCCAACTAATGAAAAACTGTTTTTT	CATSLYRAPTNEKLFF
TRBV11-2	NA	TRBJ2-3	NA	TGTGCCAGCAGCTTACAGTCCGATACGCAGTATTTT	CASSLQSDTQYF
TRBV28	NA	TRBJ2-7	NA	TGTGCCAGCAGTTTAGCCACACCCGCGGGCGAGCAGTACTTC	CASSLATPAGEQYF
TRBV5-1	NA	TRBJ1-1	NA	TGCGCCAGCAGCCGTTCCGGGAGGGAAAACACTGAAGCTTTCTTT	CASSRSGRENTEAFF
TRBV28	TRBD2	TRBJ2-3	NA	TGTGCCAGCAGTTTACCCGCGGGCGGGAGGGTCGGAGATACGCAGTATTTT	CASSLPAGGRVGDTQYF
TRBV2	NA	TRBJ1-6	NA	TGTGCCACCGCGTTGGACTCTAATTCACCCCTCCACTTT	CATALDSNSPLHF
TRBV6-6	TRBD1	TRBJ2-7	once	TGTGCCAGCAGCTCCGGGACAGGGTGGTACGAGCAGTACTTC	CASSSGTGWYEQYF
TRBV28	TRBD1	TRBJ2-6	NA	TGTGCCAGCAGCTCCCCAGGGGGCTCTGGGGCCAACGTCCTGACTTTC	CASSSPGGSGANVLTF
TRBV6-4	TRBD1	TRBJ2-7	NA	TGTGCCAGCAGGGACAGGGGCTACGAGCAGTACTTC	CASRDRGYEQYF
TRBV11-2	TRBD1	TRBJ2-2	NA	TGTGCCAGCAGCTTTGGACAGGGCTCCGGGGAGCTGTTTTTT	CASSFGQGSGELFF
TRBV5-1	TRBD1	TRBJ1-1	NA	TGCGCCAGCAGCTTCCGACAGGGGGACACTGAAGCTTTCTTT	CASSFRQGDTEAFF
TRBV5-1	TRBD2	TRBJ2-6	NA	TGCGCCAGCAAACGGACTAGCGGGGACCCCTCTGGGGCCAACGTCCTGACTTTC	CASKRTSGDPSGANVLTF
TRBV13	TRBD1	TRBJ2-1	NA	TGTGCCAGCAGCCCAATCTCGACAGGGTTCCACAATGAGCAGTTCTTC	CASSPISTGFHNEQFF
TRBV7-9	TRBD1	TRBJ1-1	NA	TGTGCCAGCAGCCCAACAGGGGGCTGGCTAAACACTGAAGCTTTCTTT	CASSPTGGWLNTEAFF
TRBV6-6	TRBD1	TRBJ1-1	NA	TGTGCCAGCAGTTACCCGACAGGGGCGAACACTGAAGCTTTCTTT	CASSYPTGANTEAFF
TRBV5-1	NA	TRBJ2-3	NA	TGCGCCAGCAGCTTGCCTGCGACTAGTTTGGGCACAGATACGCAGTATTTT	CASSLPATSLGTDTQYF
TRBV28	NA	TRBJ1-4	NA	TGTGCCAGCATGGGGAGATCCAGCGAAAAACTGTTTTTT	CASMGRSSEKLFF
TRBV2	NA	TRBJ1-6	few	TGTGCCAGCACCCTTCAAGGAGCCCTCCACTTT	CASTLQGALHF
TRBV6-1	NA	TRBJ1-3	NA	TGTGCCAGCAGGGACGGAGGCCGTTCTGGAAACACCATATATTTT	CASRDGGRSGNTIYF
TRBV6-5	NA	TRBJ1-2	NA	TGTGCCAGCAGTATACAGGGAACCTATGGCTACACCTTC	CASSIQGTYGYTF
TRBV4-2	NA	TRBJ2-7	once	TGTGCCAGCAGCCAGGATCGGACAGTCTCCTACGAGCAGTACTTC	CASSQDRTVSYEQYF
TRBV19	NA	TRBJ2-7	NA	TGTGCCAGTTATACCAGGACAGTAGCCTACGAGCAGTACTTC	CASYTRTVAYEQYF